These T cell receptor beta chains were read from a single sample in a study of OX40 agonist ivuxolimab in advanced cancers. Measured with immunoSEQ multiplex PCR; TCRdb has only the in-frame clones, and not every one. The repertoire holds approximately 69,000 clones, with approximately 81% as singletons. The sequencing used CD4+ or CD8+ T cells sorted from blood, collected in a trial of the OX40 agonist ivuxolimab. Source of these receptors: an adult with an advanced solid tumor such as melanoma, head and neck, liver or kidney cancer. The CDR3 runs from the conserved cysteine through the conserved F or W.

j_gene: TRBJ2-7
v_gene: TRBV19
CDR3aa: CASSPGTGGGYEQYF

j_gene: TRBJ2-1
v_gene: TRBV5-1
CDR3aa: CASSLGSSYNEQFF

j_gene: TRBJ2-5
v_gene: TRBV7-2
CDR3aa: CASSDRQGGEETQYF

j_gene: TRBJ2-7
v_gene: TRBV6-5
CDR3aa: CASRAGVARGQYF

j_gene: TRBJ2-5
v_gene: TRBV4-2
CDR3aa: CASSQDPGEETQYF

j_gene: TRBJ2-1
v_gene: TRBV11-2
CDR3aa: CASSLDRSGTEQFF

j_gene: TRBJ2-1
v_gene: TRBV11-2
CDR3aa: CASRVQGGGSINEQFF

j_gene: TRBJ1-5
v_gene: TRBV6-1
CDR3aa: CASKPRGVINQPQHF

j_gene: TRBJ1-6
v_gene: TRBV7-2
CDR3aa: CASSLAGAYNSPLHF

j_gene: TRBJ1-2
v_gene: TRBV30
CDR3aa: CAWSRTGGNYGYTF

j_gene: TRBJ2-2
v_gene: TRBV5-1
CDR3aa: CASSLDWPGELFF

j_gene: TRBJ2-7
v_gene: TRBV27
CDR3aa: CASSLLASGSYEQYF

j_gene: TRBJ2-7
v_gene: TRBV11-3
CDR3aa: CASSPPTRGSYEQYF

j_gene: TRBJ2-2
v_gene: TRBV7-2
CDR3aa: CASSFRRPRTGELFF

j_gene: TRBJ1-5
v_gene: TRBV11-3
CDR3aa: CASSLAPGTDQPQHF

j_gene: TRBJ2-3
v_gene: TRBV19
CDR3aa: CASSGTSGPRDTQYF

j_gene: TRBJ2-2
v_gene: TRBV29-1
CDR3aa: CSVYHIYTGELFF

j_gene: TRBJ1-1
v_gene: TRBV11-3
CDR3aa: CASSLGGNTEAFF

j_gene: TRBJ1-2
v_gene: TRBV19
CDR3aa: CASSNQGVVYGYTF

j_gene: TRBJ2-6
v_gene: TRBV27
CDR3aa: CASSPGLADRPTGGANVLTF

j_gene: TRBJ2-7
v_gene: TRBV19
CDR3aa: CATSRSPSSYEQYF

j_gene: TRBJ1-6
v_gene: TRBV30
CDR3aa: CAGQTGFSTYNSPLHF

j_gene: TRBJ2-3
v_gene: TRBV6-6
CDR3aa: CASSYSASLGTQYF

j_gene: TRBJ2-1
v_gene: TRBV5-1
CDR3aa: CASSLAAVASYNEQFF

j_gene: TRBJ1-1
v_gene: TRBV7-8
CDR3aa: CASSLDTGVYTEAFF

j_gene: TRBJ2-1
v_gene: TRBV4-3
CDR3aa: CASSQAPSGSITYNEQFF

j_gene: TRBJ2-2
v_gene: TRBV9
CDR3aa: CASSLGGGSDGELFF

j_gene: TRBJ2-3
v_gene: TRBV25-1
CDR3aa: CASSAATGGTDTQYF

j_gene: TRBJ2-3
v_gene: TRBV7-3
CDR3aa: CASSLTGTSGGAIHF

j_gene: TRBJ2-3
v_gene: TRBV21-1
CDR3aa: CASSKARGARETDTQYF

j_gene: TRBJ2-4
v_gene: TRBV6-5
CDR3aa: CASSYLGGSGAGIQYF

j_gene: TRBJ2-2
v_gene: TRBV4-1
CDR3aa: CASSQVDLVYTGELFF

j_gene: TRBJ1-2
v_gene: TRBV10-3
CDR3aa: CAIRITGGVDGYTF

j_gene: TRBJ1-2
v_gene: TRBV29-1
CDR3aa: CSAKGGSSYGYTF

j_gene: TRBJ2-2
v_gene: TRBV9
CDR3aa: CASSPRGPNTGELFF

j_gene: TRBJ2-7
v_gene: TRBV7-2
CDR3aa: CASIRTGTGVYEQYF

j_gene: TRBJ2-2
v_gene: TRBV5-1
CDR3aa: CASSLAVDSSGTGELFF

j_gene: TRBJ2-2
v_gene: TRBV7-6
CDR3aa: CASSKSPSGHLFF

j_gene: TRBJ1-2
v_gene: TRBV9
CDR3aa: CASSVGRDYGYTF

j_gene: TRBJ2-7
v_gene: TRBV7-9
CDR3aa: CASSHGARPYEQYF

j_gene: TRBJ2-7
v_gene: TRBV15
CDR3aa: CATSRAPGQGVPLEQYF

j_gene: TRBJ1-1
v_gene: TRBV5-3
CDR3aa: CARRLRQGLVVNTEAFF

j_gene: TRBJ2-7
v_gene: TRBV9
CDR3aa: CASSVGQDYEQYF

j_gene: TRBJ1-6
v_gene: TRBV7-2
CDR3aa: CASSLFGGGADSPLHF

j_gene: TRBJ1-5
v_gene: TRBV28
CDR3aa: CASSLRANQPQHF

j_gene: TRBJ2-1
v_gene: TRBV28
CDR3aa: CASGTYNEQFF

j_gene: TRBJ1-2
v_gene: TRBV9
CDR3aa: CASSVVPGDYGYTF

j_gene: TRBJ2-7
v_gene: TRBV29-1
CDR3aa: CSVVEGYDEQYF